Below are 20 T cell receptor beta chains sequenced from a single sample in a study of CD8+ T cells in alopecia areata. Extraction of RNA preceded its reverse transcription into cDNA, which served as the sequencing template. Produced via immunoSEQ multiplex PCR; TCRdb's table is partial and in-frame only. The data show 150,000 to 200,000 clones, about 47% seen once. Indicated treatment: oral pan-JAK inhibitor, 5-10 mg twice daily. Material: CD8+ T cells sorted from blood, obtained around week 54, from a patient treated with tofacitinib. All receptors come from a human donor with alopecia areata.

V gene TRBV29-1 combines with J gene TRBJ2-5; the match to TRBD1 covers 7 bases. CDR1 and CDR2 from the germline V gene are SQVTM and ANQGSEA. The CDR3 totals 14 residues. J gave up 4 bases and V 4 bases, and 9 bases lay outside the gene matches. CDR3 region: CSVVAGGVGETQYF. DNA for the CDR3: TGCAGCGTTGTGGCAGGGGGAGTCGGAGAGACCCAGTACTTC.

This rearrangement joins TRBV29-1 to TRBJ1-4; 8 bases are a match to TRBD1. Germline loops: CDR1 SQVTM, CDR2 ANQGSEA. The V gene end was trimmed by 6 bases and the J gene end by 8 bases; junction bases not matched to a gene: 5. This CDR3 comprises 12 residues. The CDR3 spells CSVVTGDEKLFF. For the CDR3, the DNA is TGCAGCGTAGTGACAGGGGACGAAAAACTGTTTTTT.

The chain couples TRBV30 to TRBJ2-2; D ambiguous. Germline CDR1 GTSNPN, CDR2 SVGIG (reference sequence). The CDR3 has 13 residues. Trimming took off 2 bases at V and 1 base at J, with 5 bases between the two ends. For the CDR3, the DNA is TGTGCCTGGAGTAAGGAGAACACCGGGGAGCTGTTTTTT. Protein: CAWSKENTGELFF. The entire variable domain, with the rest obtained from reference TRBV30 and TRBJ2-2, is as follows: SQTIHQWPATLVQPVGSPLSLECTVEGTSNPNLYWYRQAAGRGLQLLFYSVGIGQISSEVPQNLSASRPQDRQFILSSKKLLLSDSGFYLCAWSKENTGELFFGEGSRLTVL.

This clone was detected only a few times. The rearrangement joins TRBV29-1 to TRBJ1-6, with no clear D. V lost 5 bases and J 5 bases, leaving 13 bases between the germline ends. CDR3 size: 14 residues. Germline-derived CDR1 and CDR2 are SQVTM and ANQGSEA. CDR3 residues: CSVLVPSDNSPLHF. CDR3 DNA: TGCAGCGTTTTGGTTCCTTCAGATAATTCACCCCTCCACTTT.

This clone was seen just once. The gene calls are TRBV13 and TRBJ1-2; D might be TRBD1 (6 bases). The CDR3 consists of 13 residues. Trimming left V 7 bases short and J 1 base short, with 10 bases between. Germline V gene lookup returns CDR1 PRHDT and CDR2 FYEKMQ (reference sequence). CDR3: CASIQQGNYGYTF. CDR3 nucleotide sequence: TGTGCCAGCATCCAACAGGGTAACTATGGCTACACCTTC.

As for this clone: This CDR3 is also generated by other DNA sequences in the sample. The genes are TRBV6-6 and TRBJ2-7, with D possibly being TRBD2 (6 bases). Germline V CDR1 and CDR2: MNHNY, SVGAGI (reference sequence). The CDR3 runs to 12 residues. V shed 6 bases and J shed 5 bases, with 11 bases lying between them. The CDR3 sequence is CASRPTGDEQYF. The CDR3 DNA is TGTGCCAGCAGACCGACGGGGGACGAGCAGTACTTC.

This clone has more than one count but fewer than ten. The chain couples TRBV27 to TRBJ2-6; no definite D call. Trimming pared 0 bases from V and 0 bases from J, leaving 15 bases between. The germline V gene encodes CDR1 MNHEY and CDR2 SMNVEV (reference sequence). The CDR3 contains 19 residues. The CDR3 loop reads CASSLSSTLPLSGANVLTF. As DNA, the CDR3 is TGTGCCAGCAGTTTATCCTCCACCCTTCCCCTCTCTGGGGCCAACGTCCTGACTTTC.

Remarks on this clone: The junction and the germline gene differ at one end; a read error may be behind it. The J gene is TRBJ1-2, the V gene TRBV13; 7 nucleotides line up with TRBD1. The CDR3 has 15 residues. The V gene's germline CDR1 is PRHDT and CDR2 FYEKMQ (reference sequence). In DNA, the CDR3 is TGTGCCAGCAGCGTAGGGCAAACGACAGGGTATGGCTACACCTTC. It yields the protein CASSVGQTTGYGYTF.

The chain links TRBV13 to TRBJ1-1, with D perhaps TRBD1 (6 bases). The V end lost 4 bases, the J end lost 8 bases, and 8 bases lay between the germline ends. Germline CDR1 and CDR2: PRHDT and FYEKMQ (reference sequence). This CDR3 has 11 residues. The CDR3 sequence is CASSSTGEAFF. The CDR3 DNA follows: TGTGCCAGCAGCTCAACAGGGGAAGCTTTCTTT.

About this clone itself: Distinct nucleotide sequences in the sample also encode this CDR3. This rearrangement joins TRBV30 to TRBJ1-2; unclear D gene. There are 11 residues in the CDR3. Germline loops: CDR1 GTSNPN, CDR2 SVGIG (reference sequence). V was pared by 3 bases and J by 7 bases, with 9 bases between. The DNA for the CDR3 is TGTGCCTGGAGCGCTGGGTCTGGCTACACCTTC. It codes for CAWSAGSGYTF.

This clone was seen once. This chain uses TRBV6-5 with TRBJ2-5; D might be TRBD2 (6 bases). The ends were cut back, 8 bases at V and 12 bases at J, with 19 bases in the middle. The CDR3 length is 12 residues. Germline-derived CDR1 and CDR2 are MNHEY and SVGAGI. The CDR3 loop is CASRGPLAEEYF. As DNA, the CDR3 is TGTGCCAGCCGGGGCCCTTTAGCGGAGGAGTACTTC.

This rearrangement joins TRBV13 to TRBJ2-1; the match to TRBD2 covers 9 bases. The CDR3 covers 16 residues. Per the germline V gene, CDR1 is PRHDT and CDR2 is FYEKMQ (reference sequence). V shed 3 bases and J 4 bases; nucleotides not matched to a gene: 7. The CDR3 spells CASSLEGLASYNEQFF. CDR3 bases: TGTGCCAGCAGCTTGGAGGGACTAGCAAGTTACAATGAGCAGTTCTTC.

V is TRBV6-1 and J is TRBJ1-1; perhaps TRBD1 as D (5 bases). The CDR3 contains 14 residues. Germline V gives CDR1 MNHNS, CDR2 SASEGT. Trimming removed 6 bases from V and 1 base from J, with 12 bases in between. CDR3 sequence: CASSLEGTNTEAFF. The CDR3 nucleotides are TGTGCCAGCAGCTTGGAGGGGACGAACACTGAAGCTTTCTTT.

This clone was detected only a few times. The chain is built from TRBV29-1 and TRBJ2-2; 8 bases are a match to TRBD1. CDR1 is SQVTM and CDR2 is ANQGSEA in the germline V gene. The CDR3 is 14 residues long. Trimming removed 3 bases from V and 5 bases from J; junction bases left unmatched: 5. The CDR3 spells CSVEDRVRTGELFF. As DNA, the CDR3 is TGCAGCGTTGAGGACAGGGTTAGGACCGGGGAGCTGTTTTTT.

The chain couples TRBV13 to TRBJ2-1; D gene unclear. Germline V lookup: CDR1 PRHDT, CDR2 FYEKMQ (reference sequence). V dropped 2 bases and J dropped 1 base, with 3 bases sitting between them. This CDR3 contains 13 residues. DNA for the CDR3: TGTGCCAGCAGCTTATGGTCCTACAATGAGCAGTTCTTC. Residues: CASSLWSYNEQFF.

This clone was counted a few times. The V call is TRBV5-1, the J call TRBJ2-7; 9 positions match TRBD1. The germline V gene encodes CDR1 SGHRS and CDR2 YFSETQ. The ends lost 7 bases at V and 3 bases at J; junction bases unmatched: 5. The CDR3 extends over 13 amino acids. DNA of the CDR3: TGCGCCAGCGGACAGGGGCCCCTCTACGAGCAGTACTTC. This gives the protein CASGQGPLYEQYF.

This clone has more than one count but fewer than ten. The chain uses TRBV6-1 and TRBJ2-7; D is unclear. V dropped 4 bases and J dropped 4 bases, with 5 bases sitting between them. The germline CDR1 and CDR2 sequences are MNHNS and SASEGT. The CDR3 has 11 residues. The CDR3: CASSVTYEQYF. The CDR3 nucleotides read TGTGCCAGCAGTGTTACGTACGAGCAGTACTTC.

The table lists this clone with a few counts. The rearrangement uses TRBV5-1 and TRBJ2-2; D is unclear. The CDR3 totals 15 residues. The V gene lost 0 bases and the J gene lost 6 bases, with 12 bases spanning the gap. Per germline, CDR1 SGHRS and CDR2 YFSETQ. CDR3 sequence reads: CASSLAMTPAGELFF. The CDR3 nucleotides are TGCGCCAGCAGCTTGGCGATGACTCCGGCCGGGGAGCTGTTTTTT.

This clone has only a few counts. The gene calls are TRBV5-6 and TRBJ1-3, with D uncertain. The CDR3 contains 15 residues. Germline CDR1 is SGHDT and CDR2 is YYEEEE. Trimming took off 0 bases at V and 2 bases at J, with 9 bases between the two ends. The CDR3: CASSLAAKAGNTIYF. DNA of the CDR3: TGTGCCAGCAGCTTGGCGGCAAAGGCTGGAAACACCATATATTTT.

This chain joins TRBV29-1 and TRBJ2-1, with 8 bases lining up with TRBD2. J lost 10 bases, V lost 2 bases, and 10 bases had no gene match. The germline V gene has CDR1 SQVTM and CDR2 ANQGSEA. The CDR3 is 14 amino acids. The CDR3 nucleotides read TGCAGCGTTGAATCGGGGGGGCGGCCCGGGGAGCAGTTCTTC. This codes for CSVESGGRPGEQFF.